A selection of T cell receptor beta chains follows, all from one sample in a study of T-cell reconstitution after alpha-beta-depleted transplantation in children. TCRdb recomputed calls from the PCR reads with MiXCR, one row per CDR3 protein. The data contain approximately 270,000 distinct CDR3 sequences, 24% of them singletons. The source was PBMCs, mostly from graft donor cells, collected 360 days after TCRalphabeta/CD19-depleted stem cell transplant. Receptors were obtained from a female patient between 2 and 10 years old who had a stem cell transplant for congenital amegakaryocytic thrombocytopenia, so the T cells may come from the graft donor. Each CDR3 is given with its conserved first and last residue. The order of the fields is clone size, J gene, D gene, V gene, CDR3 DNA, CDR3 protein. The D gene is left open where the match is weak. Only some rows state a clone size, as once, few, many or a class for expanded clones.

abundance: NA
j_gene: TRBJ1-5
d_gene: NA
v_gene: TRBV12-3/TRBV12-4
CDR3nt: TGTGCCAGCAATTTGGGGGGGGCCAGCAATCAGCCCCAGCATTTT
CDR3aa: CASNLGGASNQPQHF

abundance: few
j_gene: TRBJ2-1
d_gene: TRBD2
v_gene: TRBV20-1
CDR3nt: TGCAGTGCTTTCTTAGCGGGACCGGGCAATGAGCAGTTCTTC
CDR3aa: CSAFLAGPGNEQFF

abundance: NA
j_gene: TRBJ2-5
d_gene: NA
v_gene: TRBV5-6
CDR3nt: TGTGCCAGCAGCGTCCCCCCGGGGCGAGAGACCCAGTACTTC
CDR3aa: CASSVPPGRETQYF

abundance: NA
j_gene: TRBJ2-2
d_gene: NA
v_gene: TRBV12-3/TRBV12-4
CDR3nt: TGTGCCAGCACCAGAAAGGGTACCGGGGAGCTGTTTTTT
CDR3aa: CASTRKGTGELFF

abundance: NA
j_gene: TRBJ1-4
d_gene: NA
v_gene: TRBV29-1
CDR3nt: TGCAGCGCTGCTTCGGGGACAACTAATGAAAAACTGTTTTTT
CDR3aa: CSAASGTTNEKLFF

abundance: NA
j_gene: TRBJ1-5
d_gene: TRBD1
v_gene: TRBV9
CDR3nt: TGTGCCAGCAGCGTAGCGGCCGGACAGGGTGACAATCAGCCCCAGCATTTT
CDR3aa: CASSVAAGQGDNQPQHF

abundance: NA
j_gene: TRBJ2-2
d_gene: TRBD1
v_gene: TRBV24-1
CDR3nt: TGTGCCACAAGCCGGAACAGACAGGGCGTGGACACCGGGGAGCTGTTTTTT
CDR3aa: CATSRNRQGVDTGELFF

abundance: NA
j_gene: TRBJ2-4
d_gene: NA
v_gene: TRBV20-1
CDR3nt: TGCAGTGCTAGAGATTTAGCCAAAAACATTCAGTACTTC
CDR3aa: CSARDLAKNIQYF

abundance: NA
j_gene: TRBJ2-3
d_gene: NA
v_gene: TRBV20-1
CDR3nt: TGCAGTGCTAGTGCCCCCATTTTCACAGATACGCAGTATTTT
CDR3aa: CSASAPIFTDTQYF

abundance: NA
j_gene: TRBJ2-5
d_gene: TRBD2
v_gene: TRBV20-1
CDR3nt: TGCAGTGCTAGAGATCTCGGGACTAGCGGGGGGGCCCAGTACTTC
CDR3aa: CSARDLGTSGGAQYF

abundance: few
j_gene: TRBJ2-1
d_gene: TRBD2
v_gene: TRBV9
CDR3nt: TGTGCCAGCCGAGCGGGAGAAAGTATGGCGGGTGAGCAGTTCTTC
CDR3aa: CASRAGESMAGEQFF

abundance: few
j_gene: TRBJ1-5
d_gene: NA
v_gene: TRBV12-3/TRBV12-4
CDR3nt: TGTGCCAGCAGTTGGGGTCTTCGGGACATAGGTCAGCCCCAGCATTTT
CDR3aa: CASSWGLRDIGQPQHF

abundance: few
j_gene: TRBJ2-1
d_gene: NA
v_gene: TRBV4-3
CDR3nt: TGCGCCAGCAGCCAAGATCCCATTGGTGAGCAGTTCTTC
CDR3aa: CASSQDPIGEQFF

abundance: few
j_gene: TRBJ1-6
d_gene: TRBD1
v_gene: TRBV4-1
CDR3nt: TGCGCCAGCAGCCGGACAGGGGGTTCACCCCTCCACTTT
CDR3aa: CASSRTGGSPLHF

abundance: few
j_gene: TRBJ2-1
d_gene: NA
v_gene: TRBV5-8
CDR3nt: TGTGCCAGCAGCCCCCGTCTCGCGGTCCTCTACAATGAGCAGTTCTTC
CDR3aa: CASSPRLAVLYNEQFF

abundance: many
j_gene: TRBJ2-5
d_gene: TRBD2
v_gene: TRBV28
CDR3nt: TGTGCCAGCAGCCCGGGACTAGCGGGAGGACAAGAGACCCAGTACTTC
CDR3aa: CASSPGLAGGQETQYF

abundance: many
j_gene: TRBJ1-1
d_gene: NA
v_gene: TRBV20-1
CDR3nt: TGCAGTGCTAGAGATTTACCTTTGGAAGCTTTCTTT
CDR3aa: CSARDLPLEAFF

abundance: NA
j_gene: TRBJ1-1
d_gene: NA
v_gene: TRBV2
CDR3nt: TGTGCCAGGGGCCTGAACACTGAAGCTTTCTTT
CDR3aa: CARGLNTEAFF

abundance: NA
j_gene: TRBJ2-3
d_gene: TRBD1
v_gene: TRBV2
CDR3nt: TGTGCCAGCAGGGGACAGTCTCACGGCACAGATACGCAGTATTTT
CDR3aa: CASRGQSHGTDTQYF

abundance: NA
j_gene: TRBJ2-7
d_gene: TRBD2
v_gene: TRBV28
CDR3nt: TGTGCCAGCAGTTCAGTTCTAGCGGGAGGATACGAGCAGTACTTC
CDR3aa: CASSSVLAGGYEQYF

abundance: NA
j_gene: TRBJ2-4
d_gene: TRBD1
v_gene: TRBV6-5
CDR3nt: TGTGCCAGCAGTTACCCGATAAATACCGGGACAGGGGAGAACATTCAGTACTTC
CDR3aa: CASSYPINTGTGENIQYF

abundance: few
j_gene: TRBJ1-4
d_gene: TRBD1
v_gene: TRBV25-1
CDR3nt: TGTGCCAGCAGGCGCTCCGGACAGGCAGGTCGACTGTTTTTT
CDR3aa: CASRRSGQAGRLFF

abundance: few
j_gene: TRBJ1-1
d_gene: NA
v_gene: TRBV3-1
CDR3nt: TGTGCCAGCAGCCGGGAAGGGGGTATGAACACTGAAGCTTTCTTT
CDR3aa: CASSREGGMNTEAFF

abundance: NA
j_gene: TRBJ1-1
d_gene: NA
v_gene: TRBV28
CDR3nt: TGTGCCAGCAGGGGGGACACTGAAGCTTTCTTT
CDR3aa: CASRGDTEAFF

abundance: few
j_gene: TRBJ2-3
d_gene: TRBD2
v_gene: TRBV28
CDR3nt: TGTGCCAGCAGTTTCGATGGCGCGGGAGGCAGCACAGATACGCAGTATTTT
CDR3aa: CASSFDGAGGSTDTQYF

abundance: many
j_gene: TRBJ2-7
d_gene: NA
v_gene: TRBV3-1
CDR3nt: TGTGCCAGCAGCCAAGGACGACAGTTCTACGAGCAGTACTTC
CDR3aa: CASSQGRQFYEQYF

abundance: few
j_gene: TRBJ2-3
d_gene: NA
v_gene: TRBV5-1
CDR3nt: TGCGCCAGCAGCCCGTCAGATGGCACAGATACGCAGTATTTT
CDR3aa: CASSPSDGTDTQYF

abundance: few
j_gene: TRBJ2-5
d_gene: NA
v_gene: TRBV6-2/TRBV6-3
CDR3nt: TGTGCCAGCAAATGGTCAGTCCAAGAGACCCAGTACTTC
CDR3aa: CASKWSVQETQYF

abundance: few
j_gene: TRBJ2-7
d_gene: NA
v_gene: TRBV12-3/TRBV12-4
CDR3nt: TGTGCCAGCAGTCCCAGTTGGCAAATGATCCTATACGAGCAGTACTTC
CDR3aa: CASSPSWQMILYEQYF

abundance: few
j_gene: TRBJ2-2
d_gene: NA
v_gene: TRBV28
CDR3nt: TGTGCCAGCAGTTTTTTGGGCGGGGAGCTGTTTTTT
CDR3aa: CASSFLGGELFF

abundance: few
j_gene: TRBJ2-1
d_gene: TRBD2
v_gene: TRBV7-9
CDR3nt: TGTGCCAGCAGCTCAGGACTAGCGGGAGGCCATGAGCAGTTCTTC
CDR3aa: CASSSGLAGGHEQFF

abundance: NA
j_gene: TRBJ1-5
d_gene: TRBD1
v_gene: TRBV16
CDR3nt: TGTGCCAGCAGCCGTCGGACAGGGGGTAATCAGCCCCAGCATTTT
CDR3aa: CASSRRTGGNQPQHF

abundance: few
j_gene: TRBJ2-3
d_gene: NA
v_gene: TRBV7-2
CDR3nt: TGTGCCAGCAGCACCCGAGTCCCAAGGCCTAATACGCAGTATTTT
CDR3aa: CASSTRVPRPNTQYF

abundance: few
j_gene: TRBJ1-1
d_gene: NA
v_gene: TRBV4-1
CDR3nt: TGCGCCAGCAGCGGCGCATGGGGCACTGAAGCTTTCTTT
CDR3aa: CASSGAWGTEAFF

abundance: few
j_gene: TRBJ2-1
d_gene: TRBD2
v_gene: TRBV12-3/TRBV12-4
CDR3nt: TGTGCCAGCAGTTTTCTCGCGGGAGTGGGTAATGAGCAGTTCTTC
CDR3aa: CASSFLAGVGNEQFF

abundance: NA
j_gene: TRBJ1-6
d_gene: NA
v_gene: TRBV10-3
CDR3nt: TGTGCCATCAGTCGTGGCACTGGGAAGAATTCACCCCTCCACTTT
CDR3aa: CAISRGTGKNSPLHF

abundance: many
j_gene: TRBJ2-2
d_gene: NA
v_gene: TRBV24-1
CDR3nt: TGTGCCACCAGGGAGTCAATGAACACCGGGGAGCTGTTTTTT
CDR3aa: CATRESMNTGELFF

abundance: few
j_gene: TRBJ2-2
d_gene: NA
v_gene: TRBV15
CDR3nt: TGTGCCACCAGCAGAGATTGGGCCGGGGAGCTGTTTTTT
CDR3aa: CATSRDWAGELFF

abundance: few
j_gene: TRBJ2-5
d_gene: NA
v_gene: TRBV12-3/TRBV12-4
CDR3nt: TGTGCCAGCAGTTTCTACCAAGAGACCCAGTACTTC
CDR3aa: CASSFYQETQYF

abundance: few
j_gene: TRBJ2-1
d_gene: TRBD1
v_gene: TRBV29-1
CDR3nt: TGCAGCGTTGAAGAGGGGCCCGGGACAGGGCTCAATGAGCAGTTCTTC
CDR3aa: CSVEEGPGTGLNEQFF

abundance: NA
j_gene: TRBJ2-3
d_gene: NA
v_gene: TRBV28
CDR3nt: TGTGCCAGCAGCCGCGCCTACGGGACAGATACGCAGTATTTT
CDR3aa: CASSRAYGTDTQYF

abundance: NA
j_gene: TRBJ2-7
d_gene: NA
v_gene: TRBV10-3
CDR3nt: TGTGCCATCAGTGAGGTGACGACCTACGAGCAGTACTTC
CDR3aa: CAISEVTTYEQYF